The following is a T cell receptor (beta chain) sequence with its context. Assay used: immunoSEQ multiplex PCR; TCRdb lists only in-frame clones, some missing. The table records around 80,000 clones, about 95% of them present only once. The data originate from a study of T cell changes during pregnancy in multiple sclerosis. The V gene end was trimmed by 2 bases and the J gene end by 2 bases; junction bases not matched to a gene: 6. The CDR3 totals 15 residues. Germline assignment: CDR1 SGHAT and CDR2 FQNNGV. The chain combines TRBV11-2 with TRBJ2-7; 7 bases align to TRBD1. Sequencing was performed on peripheral blood, taken in the second trimester of pregnancy. This receptor was taken from a female donor with multiple sclerosis, enrolled in a pregnancy study. The CDR3 here is CASSLIRDSTYEQYF. CDR3 coding DNA: TGTGCCAGCAGCTTAATTAGGGACAGTACCTACGAGCAGTACTTC.